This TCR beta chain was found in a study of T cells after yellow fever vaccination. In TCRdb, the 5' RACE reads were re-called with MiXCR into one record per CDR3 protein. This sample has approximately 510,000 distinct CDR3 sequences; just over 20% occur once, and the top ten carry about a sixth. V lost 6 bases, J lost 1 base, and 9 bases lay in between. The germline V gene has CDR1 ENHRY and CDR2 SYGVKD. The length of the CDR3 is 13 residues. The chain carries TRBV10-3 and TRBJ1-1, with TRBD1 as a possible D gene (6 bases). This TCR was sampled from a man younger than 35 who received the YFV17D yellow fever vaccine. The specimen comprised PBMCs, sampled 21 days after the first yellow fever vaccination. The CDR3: CAISMGQNTEAFF. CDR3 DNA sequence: TGTGCCATCAGCATGGGACAGAACACTGAAGCTTTCTTT.